This T cell receptor (beta chain) was recovered during a study of Tregs in tolerant kidney transplant recipients. About the study: Recipients received nonmyeloablative bone marrow transplants from related graft donors, with transient mixed chimerism.

A word on this clone: The target antigen is unknown.

General study points: Some patients' samples used different primers over time, so nucleotide sequences weren't comparable. Activated donor B cell expansion appeared to reveal the most relevant donor-specific TCRbeta repertoire. No direct test of biological reproducibility was done here.

The assay was immunoSEQ multiplex PCR, and TCRdb's table has in-frame clones only and misses some. The data show about 110,000 clones, 90% seen once. CDR1 WNHNN and CDR2 SYGVQD come from the germline V gene (reference sequence). Trimming removed 9 bases from V and 4 bases from J, with 16 bases in between. CDR3 length equals 13 residues. Sequenced material: CD4+ T cells from blood, taken before the transplant. The TCR sequence derives from a human donor who received a combined kidney and bone marrow transplant. The chain is built from TRBV10-1 and TRBJ2-7, with D possibly being TRBD2 (6 bases). The CDR3 sequence is CASSRVAGYEQYF. The CDR3 nucleotides read TGCGCCAGTTCCAGGGTGGCGGGATACGAGCAGTACTTC.